A selection of T cell receptor beta chains follows, all from one sample in a study of cytomegalovirus exposure and HLA in healthy donors. Using immunoSEQ multiplex PCR, the repertoire was profiled, and TCRdb retains in-frame clones only, with some absent. This table has approximately 130,000 clones, over 65% appearing once. The specimen was PBMCs. The source of these receptors is a female donor in good health and CMV-seropositive. Both conserved end residues are part of each CDR3. Fields, in order: J gene, clone size, D gene, V gene, CDR3 DNA, CDR3 protein. A D gene is named only where the DNA matches it firmly. Size is stated for part of the rows, as once, few or many counts, or as a class when the clone is expanded.

TRBJ2-1 | - | - | TRBV25-1 | TGTGCCAGCAGTGAAGGTGGGGCGTTTAATGAGCAGTTCTTC | CASSEGGAFNEQFF
TRBJ2-7 | - | - | TRBV27 | TGTGCCAGCAGTTTACGCAGCGCGGGCTACGAGCAGTACTTC | CASSLRSAGYEQYF
TRBJ1-4 | - | - | TRBV4-2 | TGTGCCAGCAGCCAAACCACAGGGACGGGAAATGAAAAACTGTTTTTT | CASSQTTGTGNEKLFF
TRBJ2-7 | - | - | TRBV5-1 | TGCGCCAGCAGCCTACAGGGCAGCTACGAGCAGTACTTC | CASSLQGSYEQYF
TRBJ1-3 | - | - | TRBV9 | TGTGCCAGCAGCCCTCGATTATCTGGAGACTCTGGAAACACCATATATTTT | CASSPRLSGDSGNTIYF
TRBJ1-4 | - | - | TRBV19 | TGTGCCAGTAGTCTCAGAGGCAGGGGTAATGAAAAACTGTTTTTT | CASSLRGRGNEKLFF
TRBJ2-3 | - | - | TRBV4-1 | TGCGCCAGCAGCCAGCAACGCCAGGAAGATACGCAGTATTTT | CASSQQRQEDTQYF
TRBJ1-2 | - | - | TRBV7-8 | TGTGCCAGCAGCTTAGGCAAACTTAAAAACTATGGCTACACCTTC | CASSLGKLKNYGYTF
TRBJ2-1 | - | TRBD2 | TRBV5-1 | TGCGCCAGCAGCCCCGGGACTAGCGGGGGGGTAATCAATGAGCAGTTCTTC | CASSPGTSGGVINEQFF
TRBJ2-1 | - | TRBD2 | TRBV5-1 | TGCGCCAGCAGCTTGGTAGTAGCGGGGGGGACTGAGCAGTTCTTC | CASSLVVAGGTEQFF
TRBJ1-1 | - | - | TRBV7-9 | TGTGCCAGCAGCCCTAACAGGGACCCCCCTGAAGCTTTCTTT | CASSPNRDPPEAFF
TRBJ2-2 | - | TRBD2 | TRBV7-6 | TGTGCCAGCAGCTTAGGTCCGGGAGGGGGAGACACCGGGGAGCTGTTTTTT | CASSLGPGGGDTGELFF
TRBJ2-7 | - | TRBD2 | TRBV4-1 | TGCGCCAGCAGCCAAGACGGGGGGGTGGACGAGCAGTACTTC | CASSQDGGVDEQYF
TRBJ1-6 | few | - | TRBV7-3 | TGTGCCAGCAGCTTGGAGGTGGGCTCACCCCTCCACTTT | CASSLEVGSPLHF
TRBJ2-1 | - | - | TRBV5-6 | TGTGCCAGCAGCCGCCCACAGGCCTACAATGAGCAGTTCTTC | CASSRPQAYNEQFF
TRBJ1-1 | - | TRBD1 | TRBV28 | TGTGCCAGCAGCCCGACAGGGTGGAAAACTGAAGCTTTCTTT | CASSPTGWKTEAFF
TRBJ2-5 | - | TRBD1 | TRBV7-7 | TGTGCCAGCAGCTCCGGGACAGGGGGAGTTCAGACCCAGTACTTC | CASSSGTGGVQTQYF
TRBJ2-1 | - | - | TRBV5-1 | TGCGCCAGCAGCTTGGAAATCACTAAAAAATTCTCCTACAATGAGCAGTTCTTC | CASSLEITKKFSYNEQFF
TRBJ1-6 | - | - | TRBV30 | TGTGCCTGCAACCTCTATACCGGGGGGCGCTTGGATTCACCCCTCCACTTT | CACNLYTGGRLDSPLHF
TRBJ2-7 | - | TRBD1 | TRBV5-1 | TGCGCCAGCAGCTTGGCAGGGGGCCGAACTTTACGCTACGAGCAGTACTTC | CASSLAGGRTLRYEQYF
TRBJ1-5 | few | - | TRBV7-9 | TGTGCCAGCAGCTTTACAGGGTACAATCAGCCCCAGCATTTT | CASSFTGYNQPQHF
TRBJ2-1 | - | - | TRBV7-2 | TGTGCCAGCAGCTTGGACAGATACAATGAGCAGTTCTTC | CASSLDRYNEQFF
TRBJ1-5 | - | - | TRBV23-1 | TGCGCCAGCAGTCAGTGGGCCAATCAGCCCCAGCATTTT | CASSQWANQPQHF
TRBJ1-3 | - | - | TRBV5-1 | TGCGCCAGCAGCTTGGAATTTGGGAGCTCTGGAAACACCATATATTTT | CASSLEFGSSGNTIYF
TRBJ1-2 | - | - | TRBV12-5 | TGTGCTAGTGGTTTGAGTGAAGTGGGAGGGGTTGGTGGCTACACCTTC | CASGLSEVGGVGGYTF
TRBJ2-6 | - | - | TRBV6-4 | TGTGCCAGCAGTGAGGGGGGAGTTAGCGCTGGGGCCAACGTCCTGACTTTC | CASSEGGVSAGANVLTF
TRBJ2-2 | - | TRBD2 | TRBV30 | TGTGCCTGGAGTGTAGGGTCGTTTAGCGGGAGGACGAACACCGGGGAGCTGTTTTTT | CAWSVGSFSGRTNTGELFF
TRBJ2-7 | - | - | TRBV2 | TGTGCCAGCAATGATGGAGGGGCCTACGAGCAGTACTTC | CASNDGGAYEQYF
TRBJ2-5 | few | TRBD2 | TRBV29-1 | TGCAGCGTTGTGCCCCGGCAGGGAGGGTGGGAGACCCAGTACTTC | CSVVPRQGGWETQYF
TRBJ2-6 | - | TRBD1 | TRBV4-2 | TGTGCCAGCAGCCAAAAAATCTTACTACAGGGGGCTGGGGCCAACGTCCTGACTTTC | CASSQKILLQGAGANVLTF
TRBJ2-7 | - | - | TRBV6-1 | TGTGCCAGCAGTGAAGATATCTACGAGCAGTACTTC | CASSEDIYEQYF
TRBJ2-1 | - | - | TRBV21-1 | TGTGCCAGCAGCAAAGTACTAGCGGGGGCCAGGGATGAGCAGTTCTTC | CASSKVLAGARDEQFF
TRBJ2-7 | - | TRBD1 | TRBV2 | TGTGCCAGCAGTGATGGAACAGGGGGCTCCTACGAGCAGTACTTC | CASSDGTGGSYEQYF
TRBJ2-1 | - | - | TRBV6-1 | TGTGCCAGCGGTCAAGGGCATGAGCAGTTCTTC | CASGQGHEQFF
TRBJ2-1 | - | TRBD2 | TRBV5-1 | TGCGCCAGCAGCAACCTAGCGGGAGCGTCCAATGAGCAGTTCTTC | CASSNLAGASNEQFF
TRBJ1-3 | - | - | TRBV19 | TGTGCCAGTAGTGTGGGCCTCTCTGGAAACACCATATATTTT | CASSVGLSGNTIYF
TRBJ2-1 | - | TRBD1 | TRBV11-3 | TGTGCCAGCAGCGCGACAGGGGGCAATTTAAGGAATGAGCAGTTCTTC | CASSATGGNLRNEQFF
TRBJ2-7 | - | - | TRBV11-2 | TGTGCCAGCAGCCTCGCAGGGAACTCCTACGAGCAGTACTTC | CASSLAGNSYEQYF
TRBJ1-1 | - | - | TRBV4-2 | TGTGCCAGCAGCCCTACGACAGTTCGGAACACTGAAGCTTTCTTT | CASSPTTVRNTEAFF
TRBJ2-1 | - | TRBD1 | TRBV5-1 | TGCGCCAGCAGCTCGCGGACAGGGTCTTTGGGCGAGCAGTTCTTC | CASSSRTGSLGEQFF
TRBJ2-1 | - | TRBD2 | TRBV29-1 | TGCAGCGTTGCCCCAAGGGGACTAGCGGGGACCTCCGATGAGCAGTTCTTC | CSVAPRGLAGTSDEQFF
TRBJ2-7 | few | TRBD2 | TRBV7-9 | TGTGCCAGCAGCACCGGCGGGACAGCGGGGGGGTACGAGCAGTACTTC | CASSTGGTAGGYEQYF
TRBJ1-2 | - | - | TRBV9 | TGTGCCAGCAGCGTACGTGAAGGAAAACTTCACTCGGGGGTGGACTATGGCTACACCTTC | CASSVREGKLHSGVDYGYTF
TRBJ2-1 | - | TRBD1 | TRBV13 | TGTGCCAGCAGCGCTGGACAGGGATCCTACAATGAGCAGTTCTTC | CASSAGQGSYNEQFF
TRBJ2-1 | - | - | TRBV5-1 | TGCGCCAGCAGCTCGGACTGGCCCTCCTACAATGAGCAGTTCTTC | CASSSDWPSYNEQFF
TRBJ2-1 | few | - | TRBV6-6 | TGTGCCAGCAGTTACCGCGGGGCCAATGAGCAGTTCTTC | CASSYRGANEQFF
TRBJ1-6 | - | - | TRBV5-1 | TGCGCCAGCAGTCAGGGTTCTTCTTCACCCCTCCACTTT | CASSQGSSSPLHF
TRBJ1-3 | - | - | TRBV30 | TGTGCCTGGAGGGAGGTAGGATCTGGAAACACCATATATTTT | CAWREVGSGNTIYF
TRBJ1-3 | - | TRBD1 | TRBV5-4 | TGTGCCAGCAGCTCACAGGGGCCCAATCGGAACACCATATATTTT | CASSSQGPNRNTIYF
TRBJ2-6 | - | TRBD1 | TRBV2 | TGTGCCAGCAGGACAGGGGAGTCCGGGGCCAACGTCCTGACTTTC | CASRTGESGANVLTF
TRBJ1-1 | - | - | TRBV30 | TGTGCCTGGCAGAGGCAGGGTGGGACTGAAGCTTTCTTT | CAWQRQGGTEAFF
TRBJ2-5 | - | TRBD2 | TRBV6-1 | TGTGCCAGCAGTGAGACTAGCGGGGCCCTGGGGACCCAGTACTTC | CASSETSGALGTQYF
TRBJ2-7 | - | - | TRBV10-3 | TGTGCCATCTTTCACGGACAGACATACGAGCAGTACTTC | CAIFHGQTYEQYF
TRBJ2-7 | - | TRBD2 | TRBV10-2 | TGCGCCAGCAGCGAGGGACTAGCGAGGGACTACGAGCAGTACTTC | CASSEGLARDYEQYF
TRBJ1-6 | - | - | TRBV5-1 | TGCGCCAGCAGCTTGGCCACAGCCAGTTCACCCCTCCACTTT | CASSLATASSPLHF
TRBJ2-2 | few | - | TRBV19 | TGTGCCAGTACCAATGGCCCTAGCGCGAACACCGGGGAGCTGTTTTTT | CASTNGPSANTGELFF
TRBJ2-7 | - | - | TRBV20-1 | TGCAGTGGGCCAAGCTACGAGCAGTACTTC | CSGPSYEQYF
TRBJ2-5 | - | TRBD2 | TRBV4-1 | TGCGCCAGCAGCCTATCAGCGGGGAGTGGGGAGACCCAGTACTTC | CASSLSAGSGETQYF
TRBJ2-1 | - | TRBD2 | TRBV4-1 | TGCGCCAGCAGCCAAGGGGGAGGGGTGAACTACAATGAGCAGTTCTTC | CASSQGGGVNYNEQFF